Listed below are T cell receptor beta chains from one sample, sequenced in a study of cytomegalovirus exposure and HLA in healthy donors. Repertoires were generated with immunoSEQ multiplex PCR, while TCRdb's copy carries only in-frame clones and drops some. The table lists nearly 200,000 clones, approximately 78% of them singletons. Sequencing input: PBMCs. The receptors here all came from a woman aged 45-60 years in good health and CMV-seropositive. Each CDR3 is given with its conserved first and last residue. Fields, in order: V gene, J gene, clone size, CDR3 protein. Some rows mark clone size as missing; the rest say once, few, many or name a class of expanded clone.

>TRBV30|TRBJ1-4|NA
CAWSANSPGGTNEKLFF
>TRBV5-6|NA|NA
CASSLGPGQGATYEQYF
>TRBV18|TRBJ1-1|NA
CASSPVESSAEAFF
>TRBV25-1|TRBJ2-7|NA
CASSAAYEQYF
>TRBV5-4|TRBJ2-7|NA
CASSLGRDSSYEQYF
>TRBV6-5|TRBJ2-7|NA
CASSYLYEQYF
>TRBV7-2|TRBJ2-1|NA
CASSFGGGRDGSRYNEQFF
>TRBV2|TRBJ1-5|NA
CASSGGQLAQPQHF
>TRBV12-5|TRBJ2-2|NA
CASGLVGTGGVGNTGELFF
>TRBV19|TRBJ2-3|NA
CASSPHSSLRDTQYF
>TRBV6-6|TRBJ1-1|few
CASQGITEAFF
>TRBV15|TRBJ1-1|NA
CASQQGVNTEAFF
>TRBV12-5|TRBJ1-3|NA
CASSRGTGNTIYF
>TRBV4-1|TRBJ2-7|NA
CASSPEDFRGVAGGYEQYF
>TRBV28|TRBJ2-7|few
CASISPGAIYEQYF
>TRBV5-6|TRBJ2-4|NA
CASSLNYAGENSQYF
>TRBV7-8|TRBJ1-2|NA
CASKGRANYGYTF
>TRBV5-1|TRBJ2-7|NA
CASKPGQGTYEQYF
>TRBV7-8|TRBJ1-5|few
CASSLRISGNQPQHF
>TRBV18|TRBJ1-2|NA
CASSPLPMGRGSNYGYTF
>TRBV4-2|TRBJ1-1|NA
CASVTGPGTEAFF
>TRBV10-3|TRBJ2-7|NA
CAINMGDSYEQYF
>TRBV27|TRBJ2-4|few
CASSPGDRSFRVLAKNIQYF
>TRBV28|TRBJ2-1|NA
CASSALGTSLSNEQFF
>TRBV4-1|TRBJ2-5|NA
CASSQHTSVQETQYF
>TRBV9|TRBJ2-3|NA
CASSVVGATDTQYF
>TRBV4-3|TRBJ2-2|few
CASSQVAGNTGELFF
>TRBV6-6|TRBJ1-6|once
CASSTDRINSPLHF
>TRBV2|TRBJ1-1|NA
CASSDPEGVNTEAFF
>TRBV7-2|TRBJ1-2|NA
CASSLDGIYGYTF
>TRBV5-4|TRBJ1-2|NA
CASSPGQYGYTF
>TRBV7-2|TRBJ1-1|NA
CASSSNLRTEAFF
>TRBV2|TRBJ2-1|NA
CASRRLAGGNEQFF
>TRBV7-8|TRBJ1-4|NA
CASSLGLNEKLFF
>TRBV28|TRBJ1-5|NA
CASSARGWGNQPQHF
>TRBV5-6|TRBJ1-5|NA
CASSFGQSNQPQHF
>TRBV5-1|TRBJ2-6|NA
CASQAIGSGANGLTF
>TRBV7-7|TRBJ2-5|NA
CASSSGALYQETQYF
>TRBV28|TRBJ1-2|NA
CATREGVGYGYTF
>TRBV2|TRBJ1-5|few
CASSETGDQPQHF
>TRBV11-2|TRBJ2-7|few
CASSRDRGYEQYF